What follows are 18 T cell receptor beta chains derived from one specimen sequenced in a study of OX40 agonist ivuxolimab in advanced cancers. Sequenced by immunoSEQ multiplex PCR; TCRdb stores in-frame clones only, minus some. The sample records some 43,000 clones, 70% to 90% being singletons. Specimen: CD4+ or CD8+ T cells sorted from blood, collected in a trial of the OX40 agonist ivuxolimab. All receptors derive from an adult with an advanced solid tumor such as melanoma, head and neck, liver or kidney cancer.

The sample holds a few counts of this clone. The CDR3 DNA reads as TGTGCCAGCAGCCAAGCGGGAGAGGCTGTCGGGGAGCTGTTTTTT. This codes for CASSQAGEAVGELFF. The chain carries TRBV6-4 and TRBJ2-2; 8 bases are a match to TRBD2. V shed 6 bases and J 7 bases; nucleotides not matched to a gene: 10. This CDR3 has 15 residues. The germline gives CDR1 MRHNA, CDR2 SNTAGT.

The chain is built from TRBV7-2 and TRBJ2-5; D is possibly TRBD1 (8 bases). CDR1 and CDR2 (germline): SGHTA, FQGNSA. The germline V and J ends were trimmed by 8 bases and 1 base, with 17 bases remaining between them. CDR3 length: 15 residues. CDR3 DNA: TGTGCCAGCGCCAACCACAGGGGGGGCCAAGAGACCCAGTACTTC. This translates into CASANHRGGQETQYF.

The chain uses TRBV14 and TRBJ2-5, with TRBD2 identical over 7 bases. With 0 bases clipped from V and 5 bases from J, the junction kept 6 bases outside the gene matches. The CDR3 extends over 15 amino acids. Germline V gene sequence: CDR1 SGHDN, CDR2 FVKESK. CDR3 bases: TGTGCCAGCAGCCAAGATGTTGGGACTATGGAGACCCAGTACTTC. The encoded protein is CASSQDVGTMETQYF.

This chain links TRBV25-1 with TRBJ1-4; D unresolved. Germline V lookup: CDR1 MGHDK, CDR2 SYGVNS. The CDR3 sequence is 14 residues long. The germline V and J ends were trimmed by 2 bases and 6 bases, with 10 bases remaining between them. As DNA, the CDR3 is TGTGCCAGCAGTGAACTGGCCTCCGATGAAAAACTGTTTTTT. It encodes CASSELASDEKLFF.

The chain has TRBV5-8 and TRBJ2-7; TRBD1 agrees at 12 bases. Germline V CDR1 and CDR2: SGHTS, YDEGEE. CDR3 length: 14 amino acids. The junction had 5 bases not matched to a gene; V was cut back by 3 bases and J by 7 bases. CDR3 DNA sequence: TGTGCCAGCAGCTCGGGACAGGGGGCTCGGGAGCAGTACTTC. Encoded protein: CASSSGQGAREQYF.

The genes are TRBV5-8 and TRBJ2-1; D remains unclear. CDR1 is SGHTS, CDR2 YDEGEE, per germline. V dropped 3 bases and J dropped 8 bases, with 9 bases sitting between them. The length of the CDR3 is 12 residues. The CDR3 nucleotides are TGTGCCAGCAGCTCACAAATTGATGAGCAGTTCTTC. Translated: CASSSQIDEQFF.

This chain joins TRBV5-1 and TRBJ1-3; D is ambiguous. V lost 0 bases to trimming and J lost 1 base, with 8 bases between them. The CDR3 is 15 amino acids. CDR1 and CDR2 (germline): SGHRS, YFSETQ. This chain's CDR3 is CASSLGDTSGNTIYF. CDR3 sequence (DNA): TGCGCCAGCAGCTTGGGGGATACTTCTGGAAACACCATATATTTT.

The chain is built from TRBV7-3 and TRBJ1-1; possibly TRBD1 for D (6 bases). This CDR3 contains 13 residues. Germline V gene lookup returns CDR1 SGHTA and CDR2 FQGTGA. Trimming removed 3 bases from V and 3 bases from J, with 8 bases in between. The CDR3 DNA is TGTGCCAGCAGCTTCTCAGGGGACACTGAAGCTTTCTTT. It yields the protein CASSFSGDTEAFF.

In this sample, this clone turned up once. The rearrangement uses TRBV29-1 and TRBJ2-7; the D call may be TRBD1 or TRBD2 (6 bases each). The CDR3 sequence is 13 residues long. CDR1 is SQVTM, CDR2 ANQGSEA, per germline. V was pared by 5 bases and J by 3 bases, with 14 bases between. The CDR3: CSVSSGAHYEQYF. The CDR3 DNA reads as TGCAGCGTTTCGTCGGGGGCCCACTACGAGCAGTACTTC.

The chain's CDR3 is CASSLGIDRYEQYF. The CDR3 DNA reads as TGTGCCAGCAGCTTGGGGATAGACAGGTACGAGCAGTACTTC. V and J are TRBV5-4 and TRBJ2-7, with D perhaps matching TRBD1 (6 bases). V dropped 0 bases and J dropped 4 bases, with 11 bases sitting between them. The CDR3 totals 14 residues. Per germline, CDR1 SGHNT and CDR2 YYREEE (reference sequence).

This chain links TRBV5-6 with TRBJ2-3, with D unclear. V was clipped by 4 bases and J by 5 bases, with 11 bases between them. Looked up from germline, CDR1 is SGHDT and CDR2 is YYEEEE. The CDR3 is 13 amino acids. The CDR3 here is CASSPPYGDTQYF. The CDR3 DNA sequence: TGTGCCAGCAGCCCGCCCTATGGAGATACGCAGTATTTT. The whole variable domain, filled in from reference TRBV5-6 and TRBJ2-3, reads DAGVTQSPTHLIKTRGQQVTLRCSPKSGHDTVSWYQQALGQGPQFIFQYYEEEERQRGNFPDRFSGHQFPNYSSELNVNALLLGDSALYLCASSPPYGDTQYFGPGTRLTVL.

This sequence joins TRBV2 and TRBJ2-5; D remains ambiguous. CDR1 is SNHLY and CDR2 is FYNNEI in the germline V gene. The CDR3 is 13 amino acids. Trimming took 6 bases from V and 2 from J, leaving 10 bases between them. CDR3 DNA sequence: TGTGCCAGCAGGGATACTGAACAAGAGACCCAGTACTTC. It codes for CASRDTEQETQYF.

The chain has TRBV20-1 and TRBJ1-1, with D possibly being TRBD1 (5 bases). With 5 bases removed from V and 6 bases from J, the gap between germline ends came to 10 bases. There are 11 residues in the CDR3. In germline, CDR1 is DFQATT, CDR2 SNEGSKA (reference sequence). The CDR3 sequence: CSAPGQPEAFF. The DNA for the CDR3 is TGCAGTGCTCCAGGACAACCTGAAGCTTTCTTT.

This clone was counted once. V usage is TRBV29-1 and J usage is TRBJ2-5; D is possibly TRBD1 (6 bases). Looked up from germline, CDR1 is SQVTM and CDR2 is ANQGSEA. The V end lost 8 bases, the J end lost 5 bases, and 21 bases lay between the germline ends. The CDR3 length is 14 residues. DNA for the CDR3: TGCAGCCTACTGGGGAGCAGGGGATGGGAGACCCAGTACTTC. Translating gives CSLLGSRGWETQYF.

The rearrangement joins TRBV11-2 to TRBJ2-7; unclear D gene. The V and J ends lost 4 bases and 3 bases respectively, with 10 bases between them. CDR1 is SGHAT and CDR2 is FQNNGV in the germline V gene. The CDR3 is 13 residues long. CDR3 sequence: CASSSRTDYEQYF. The CDR3 region has the DNA TGTGCCAGCAGCTCTCGGACGGACTACGAGCAGTACTTC. The full variable domain, with the rest looked up from reference TRBV11-2 and TRBJ2-7, is EAGVAQSPRYKIIEKRQSVAFWCNPISGHATLYWYQQILGQGPKLLIQFQNNGVVDDSQLPKDRFSAERLKGVDSTLKIQPAKLEDSAVYLCASSSRTDYEQYFGPGTRLTVT.

This chain uses TRBV6-6 with TRBJ1-6; 8 positions agree with TRBD1. The V gene's germline CDR1 is MNHNY and CDR2 SVGAGI (reference sequence). J was trimmed by 7 bases and V by 6 bases; bases with no gene match: 2. The CDR3 totals 13 residues. The CDR3 sequence is CASRDRDNSPLHF. CDR3 sequence (DNA): TGTGCCAGCAGGGACAGGGACAATTCACCCCTCCACTTT.

The rearrangement joins TRBV7-7 to TRBJ1-5; possibly TRBD1 for D (6 bases). CDR1 is SSHAT, CDR2 FNYEAQ, per germline (reference sequence). This CDR3 is 16 amino acids long. V was trimmed by 0 bases and J by 7 bases, leaving 16 bases between them. The CDR3 DNA follows: TGTGCCAGCAGCTTAGCGCGCGGCAGGGGAGAACAGCCCCAGCATTTT. This sequence encodes CASSLARGRGEQPQHF.

This chain connects TRBV6-5 to TRBJ2-2; D tentatively reads TRBD1 or TRBD2 (5 bases each). The V gene lost 6 bases and the J gene lost 6 bases, with 8 bases spanning the gap. The germline gives CDR1 MNHEY, CDR2 SVGAGI. The CDR3 runs 12 residues. CDR3 region: CASRGEAGELFF. In nucleotides, the CDR3 is TGTGCCAGCAGGGGGGAAGCCGGGGAGCTGTTTTTT.